This T cell receptor beta chain was retrieved from a study of shared clonotypes between healthy human individuals. Partitioning of CD4+ cells yielded a CD45RA+ naive subset and a CD45RA-negative memory subset. Genomic DNA from each subset was divided evenly over several immunoSEQ plates. Assay: immunoSEQ multiplex PCR; the TCRdb copy retains only in-frame clones and omits some. The sample has about 1.5 million clones; around 97% are singletons. V lost 3 bases, J lost 3 bases, and 7 bases stayed unmatched. This CDR3 comprises 15 residues. CDR1 is KGHSH, CDR2 LQKENI, per germline. This chain connects TRBV18 to TRBJ2-7; 8 bases fit TRBD1. The sample consisted of naive CD4+ T cells sorted from blood. Regarding subset: CD45RA+ positively selected. This sequence was found in a young man in good health. CDR3 coding DNA: TGTGCCAGCTCACCGTCCAGGGGGCAAAACTACGAGCAGTACTTC. Translation gives CASSPSRGQNYEQYF.